These T cell receptor beta chains were read from a single sample in a study of CD8 T cells in Susac syndrome. TCRdb re-analysed the immunoSEQ multiplex PCR reads in MiXCR, keeping a single row per CDR3 protein. This sample has about 180,000 distinct CDR3 sequences, with about 95% found just once. Sequencing was carried out using CD8+ T cells from PBMCs. These receptors were collected from a human donor with multiple sclerosis. The conserved cysteine and the conserved F or W are not part of the CDR3 here. The order of the fields is CDR3 protein, J gene, V gene.

ASSLFPSRDEQF,TRBJ2-1,TRBV27
SARDSQRGPGAQY,TRBJ2-5,TRBV20-1
ASSLYRTGGGYGYT,TRBJ1-2,TRBV11-2
ASSYASGQGADYGYT,TRBJ1-2,TRBV6-5
ASSGNVLT,TRBJ2-6,TRBV9
ASTWGLMRHDTGELF,TRBJ2-2,TRBV2
ASSSGDHEQY,TRBJ2-7,TRBV28
SARGTDSYNEQF,TRBJ2-1,TRBV20-1
ASSFGPDTEAF,TRBJ1-1,TRBV12-3/TRBV12-4
ASSIVGGDEQY,TRBJ2-7,TRBV19
SARDWVRSKEQY,TRBJ2-7,TRBV20-1
ASSPRGGEGGYNEQF,TRBJ2-1,TRBV9
ASSQEAGRYGYT,TRBJ1-2,TRBV3-1
SGNKGSYGYT,TRBJ1-2,TRBV20-1
ASSLETSGRTDTQY,TRBJ2-3,TRBV7-2
ASSARETQY,TRBJ2-5,TRBV11-2
ASSRDSVQPQH,TRBJ1-5,TRBV19
SVEDTGGDGYT,TRBJ1-2,TRBV29-1
ASAGFTDTQY,TRBJ2-3,TRBV27
ASSFWDREDTEAF,TRBJ1-1,TRBV5-6